These T cell receptor beta chains were read from a single sample in a study of cytomegalovirus exposure and HLA in healthy donors. Method: immunoSEQ multiplex PCR; TCRdb's copy keeps in-frame clones and lacks some. The sample consists of around 98,000 clones, around 68% of them appearing once. Material for sequencing was PBMCs. The receptors stem from a female donor in good health and CMV-seronegative. CDR3s include the opening cysteine and the closing phenylalanine or tryptophan. Each record gives: CDR3 DNA, CDR3 protein, J gene, V gene, D gene, clone size. The D gene is left open where the match is weak. Where a row states a size, it is once, few, many or the class of an expanded clone; other rows omit it.

CDR3nt: TGTGCCAGCAGCTTAGAGTTCGGTTTCCTGAGCACTGAAGCTTTCTTT; CDR3aa: CASSLEFGFLSTEAFF; j_gene: TRBJ1-1; v_gene: TRBV11-3; d_gene: -; abundance: -
CDR3nt: TGTGCCAGTAGTATAGGGGGCGGCGAACTAACAGATACGCAGTATTTT; CDR3aa: CASSIGGGELTDTQYF; j_gene: TRBJ2-3; v_gene: TRBV19; d_gene: -; abundance: -
CDR3nt: TGCGCCAGCAGCCAAGTTGCACGGACTAGCGGGGGCCATACGACCCAGTACTTC; CDR3aa: CASSQVARTSGGHTTQYF; j_gene: TRBJ2-5; v_gene: TRBV4-3; d_gene: TRBD2; abundance: -
CDR3nt: TGTGCCTGGAGTGGCCCTGCCCCCGGGACAGGGGTAGGCTACACCTTC; CDR3aa: CAWSGPAPGTGVGYTF; j_gene: TRBJ1-2; v_gene: TRBV30; d_gene: TRBD1; abundance: -
CDR3nt: TGTGCCTGGGGGTGGGGACAGGGAGGGAACTACGAGCAGTACTTC; CDR3aa: CAWGWGQGGNYEQYF; j_gene: TRBJ2-7; v_gene: TRBV30; d_gene: TRBD1; abundance: -
CDR3nt: TGTGCCACCAGCAGAGGATCCCTAGCGGGAGTAGTCACAGATACGCAGTATTTT; CDR3aa: CATSRGSLAGVVTDTQYF; j_gene: TRBJ2-3; v_gene: TRBV15; d_gene: TRBD2; abundance: -
CDR3nt: TGTGCCACCAGCTCCTTCCCGACTAGTCGCAATGAGCAGTTCTTC; CDR3aa: CATSSFPTSRNEQFF; j_gene: TRBJ2-1; v_gene: TRBV15; d_gene: -; abundance: -
CDR3nt: TGTGCCAGCATCCCGGGGGTGAAAGCGGATGAGCAGTTCTTC; CDR3aa: CASIPGVKADEQFF; j_gene: TRBJ2-1; v_gene: TRBV7-2; d_gene: -; abundance: -
CDR3nt: TGTGCCAGTAGTATTGGGCAGGGAGGCCAGCCCCAGCATTTT; CDR3aa: CASSIGQGGQPQHF; j_gene: TRBJ1-5; v_gene: TRBV19; d_gene: -; abundance: -
CDR3nt: TGTGCCTGGAGTAGAGGACAGGGATCCAATGAGCAGTTCTTC; CDR3aa: CAWSRGQGSNEQFF; j_gene: TRBJ2-1; v_gene: TRBV30; d_gene: TRBD1; abundance: -
CDR3nt: TGCGCCAGCAGCCAGCTACGAGGGTATCCCCTCCACTTT; CDR3aa: CASSQLRGYPLHF; j_gene: TRBJ1-6; v_gene: TRBV4-3; d_gene: -; abundance: many
CDR3nt: TGTGCCAGCTCACCACGGAGTCTCTCAGGGGTGGTCGGCACTGAAGCTTTCTTT; CDR3aa: CASSPRSLSGVVGTEAFF; j_gene: TRBJ1-1; v_gene: TRBV18; d_gene: -; abundance: -
CDR3nt: TGTGCCAGTTCGGACAGGGTGATCTTGGGGGACACTGAAGCTTTCTTT; CDR3aa: CASSDRVILGDTEAFF; j_gene: TRBJ1-1; v_gene: TRBV2; d_gene: TRBD1; abundance: once
CDR3nt: TGTGCCACCAGCAGAGATCTGACCGGGGAGCTGTTTTTT; CDR3aa: CATSRDLTGELFF; j_gene: TRBJ2-2; v_gene: TRBV15; d_gene: -; abundance: -
CDR3nt: TGTTCCAGCAGCCTCAAAAGCAGGGACTATGGCTACACCTTC; CDR3aa: CSSSLKSRDYGYTF; j_gene: TRBJ1-2; v_gene: TRBV7-9; d_gene: -; abundance: -
CDR3nt: TGTGCCCGGGGGACAGGGGGCGCTGGAAACACCATATATTTT; CDR3aa: CARGTGGAGNTIYF; j_gene: TRBJ1-3; v_gene: TRBV30; d_gene: TRBD1; abundance: -